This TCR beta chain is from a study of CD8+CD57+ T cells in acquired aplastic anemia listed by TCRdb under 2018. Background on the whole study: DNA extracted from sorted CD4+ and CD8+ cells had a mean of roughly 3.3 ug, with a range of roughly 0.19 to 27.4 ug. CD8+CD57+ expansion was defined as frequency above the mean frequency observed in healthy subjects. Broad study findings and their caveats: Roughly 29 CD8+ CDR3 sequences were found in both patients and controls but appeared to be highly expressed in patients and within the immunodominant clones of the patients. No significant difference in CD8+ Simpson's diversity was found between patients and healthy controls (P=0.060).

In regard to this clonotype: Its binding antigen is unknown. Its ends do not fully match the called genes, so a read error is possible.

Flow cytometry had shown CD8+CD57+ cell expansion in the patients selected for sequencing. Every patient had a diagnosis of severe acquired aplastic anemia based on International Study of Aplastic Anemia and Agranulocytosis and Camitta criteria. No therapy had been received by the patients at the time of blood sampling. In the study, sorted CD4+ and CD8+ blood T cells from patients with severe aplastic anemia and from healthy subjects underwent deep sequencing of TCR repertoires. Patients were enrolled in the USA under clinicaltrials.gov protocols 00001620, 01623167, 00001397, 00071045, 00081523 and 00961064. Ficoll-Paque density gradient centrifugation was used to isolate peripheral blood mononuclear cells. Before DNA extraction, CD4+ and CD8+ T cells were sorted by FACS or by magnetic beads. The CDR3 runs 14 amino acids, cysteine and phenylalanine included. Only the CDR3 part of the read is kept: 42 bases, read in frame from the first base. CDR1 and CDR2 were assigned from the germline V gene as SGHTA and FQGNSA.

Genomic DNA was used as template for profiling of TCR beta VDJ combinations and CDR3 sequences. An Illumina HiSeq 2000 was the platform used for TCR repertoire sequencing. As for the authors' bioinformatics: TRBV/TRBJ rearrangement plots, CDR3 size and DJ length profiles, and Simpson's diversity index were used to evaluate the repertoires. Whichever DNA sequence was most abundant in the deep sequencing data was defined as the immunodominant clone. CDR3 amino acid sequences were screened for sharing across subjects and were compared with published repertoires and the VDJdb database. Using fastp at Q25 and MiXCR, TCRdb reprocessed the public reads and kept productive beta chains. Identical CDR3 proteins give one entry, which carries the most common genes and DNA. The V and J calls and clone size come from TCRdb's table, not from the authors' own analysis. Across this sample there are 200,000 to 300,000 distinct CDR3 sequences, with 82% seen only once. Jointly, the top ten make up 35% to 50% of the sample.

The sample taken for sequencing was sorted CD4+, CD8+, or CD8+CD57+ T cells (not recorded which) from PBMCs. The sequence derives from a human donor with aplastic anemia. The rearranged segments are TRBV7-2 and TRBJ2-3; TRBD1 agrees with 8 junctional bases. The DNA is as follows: TGTGCCAGCAGCCCCGACAGGGGTTATGGCAACACCTTCTTT. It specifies CASSPDRGYGNTFF.